These 9 T cell receptor beta chains share one sample of origin, sequenced in a study of OX40 agonist ivuxolimab in advanced cancers. Sequencing used immunoSEQ multiplex PCR; TCRdb keeps in-frame clones, though not all of them. In the table there are about 55,000 clones, almost 90% of which are singletons. The specimen comprised CD4+ or CD8+ T cells sorted from blood, sampled in a trial of the OX40 agonist ivuxolimab. The receptor set was obtained from an adult with an advanced solid tumor such as melanoma, head and neck, liver or kidney cancer.

The chain couples TRBV19 to TRBJ2-1; 9 nucleotides align to TRBD2. Trimming cost V 4 bases and J 0 bases; bases outside gene matches: 7. The CDR3 covers 17 residues. Germline V CDR1 and CDR2: LNHDA, SQIVND (reference sequence). CDR3 bases: TGTGCCAGTAGTACTAGCGGGGTAACCAGCTCCTACAATGAGCAGTTCTTC. As protein: CASSTSGVTSSYNEQFF.

This clone occurred a few times. The chain has TRBV25-1 and TRBJ2-5, with TRBD1 identical over 8 bases. The V and J ends lost 3 bases and 4 bases, in that order; junction bases with no gene match: 1. Germline V gene sequence: CDR1 MGHDK, CDR2 SYGVNS. The CDR3 runs to 13 residues. The DNA for the CDR3 is TGTGCCAGCAGTGATGGACAGGGAGAGACCCAGTACTTC. Its protein product is CASSDGQGETQYF.

The V and J genes are TRBV6-5 and TRBJ1-5; 9 bases fit TRBD1. The germline V gene has CDR1 MNHEY and CDR2 SVGAGI. Unmatched junction bases numbered 3, after V lost 6 bases and J lost 3 bases. This CDR3 has 14 amino acids. The CDR3 loop reads CASRGTGFNQPQHF. The CDR3 nucleotides read TGTGCCAGCAGGGGGACAGGGTTCAATCAGCCCCAGCATTTT.

This clone appeared a single time. This rearrangement joins TRBV30 to TRBJ2-7; no firm D call. Germline loops: CDR1 GTSNPN, CDR2 SVGIG (reference sequence). The V end lost 5 bases, the J end lost 3 bases, and 8 bases lay between the germline ends. This CDR3 is 11 amino acids long. In nucleotides, the CDR3 is TGTGCCTGGGCCCCCCACTACGAGCAGTACTTC. This encodes CAWAPHYEQYF.

A note on this clone: An end of the junction does not agree with germline; a read error may underlie this. The chain uses TRBV7-7 and TRBJ1-5, with a weak D call TRBD1 (5 bases). Germline V gene lookup returns CDR1 SSHAT and CDR2 FNYEAQ (reference sequence). This CDR3 contains 14 residues. This CDR3 is CASSPVGVDQPQHF. The CDR3 nucleotides read TGTGCTAGCAGCCCGGTAGGGGTAGACCAGCCCCAGCATTTT.

This clone was seen only a few times. V usage is TRBV7-3 and J usage is TRBJ2-1; 9 nucleotides match TRBD1. This CDR3 is 15 amino acids long. The V gene end was trimmed by 2 bases and the J gene end by 7 bases; junction bases not matched to a gene: 6. Germline V CDR1 and CDR2: SGHTA, FQGTGA. Here the CDR3 DNA reads TGTGCCAGCAGCTTACGCGGGACAGGGCGAAATGAGCAGTTCTTC. Translating it yields CASSLRGTGRNEQFF.

The gene calls are TRBV18 and TRBJ2-1; 12 bases agree with TRBD2. The CDR3 totals 16 residues. Trimming at V came to 3 bases and at J to 6 bases, leaving 6 bases not matched to a gene. From germline, CDR1 is KGHSH and CDR2 LQKENI. In DNA form, the CDR3 reads TGTGCCAGCTCACCCAAAATGACTAGCGGGAGCAATGAGCAGTTCTTC. It is translated as CASSPKMTSGSNEQFF.

This clone was seen only once. The chain carries TRBV25-1 and TRBJ2-7, with TRBD1 matching 7 bases. V dropped 7 bases and J dropped 0; count of bases not matched to a gene: 9. The V gene's germline CDR1 is MGHDK and CDR2 SYGVNS. The CDR3 runs to 15 residues. CDR3 nucleotides: TGTGCCAGCACCTCTAGGACAGGCGGCTCCTACGAGCAGTACTTC. Protein sequence: CASTSRTGGSYEQYF.

The CDR3 spells CASTFAGTSEQYF. In DNA, the CDR3 is TGTGCCAGCACTTTCGCAGGGACCAGCGAGCAGTACTTC. The chain joins TRBV6-5 to TRBJ2-7; D could derive from TRBD1 or TRBD2 (5 bases each). V lost 7 bases and J lost 6, with 16 bases in between. Germline-derived CDR1 and CDR2 are MNHEY and SVGAGI. CDR3 length: 13 residues.